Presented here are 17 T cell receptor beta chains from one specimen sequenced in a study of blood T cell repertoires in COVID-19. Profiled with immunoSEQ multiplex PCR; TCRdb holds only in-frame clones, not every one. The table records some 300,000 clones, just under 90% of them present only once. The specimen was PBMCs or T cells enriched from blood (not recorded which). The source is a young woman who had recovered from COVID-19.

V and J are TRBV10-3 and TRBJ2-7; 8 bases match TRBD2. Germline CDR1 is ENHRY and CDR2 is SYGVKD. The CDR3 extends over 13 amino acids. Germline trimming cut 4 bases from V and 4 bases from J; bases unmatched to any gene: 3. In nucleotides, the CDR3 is TGTGCCATCAGTGGGGCTAGCGGGTACGAGCAGTACTTC. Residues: CAISGASGYEQYF.

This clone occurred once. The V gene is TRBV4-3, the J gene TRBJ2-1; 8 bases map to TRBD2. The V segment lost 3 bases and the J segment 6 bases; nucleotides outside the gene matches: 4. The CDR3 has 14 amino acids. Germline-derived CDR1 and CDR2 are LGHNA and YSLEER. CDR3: CASSHGLATNEQFF. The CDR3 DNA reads TGCGCCAGCAGCCACGGACTAGCAACCAATGAGCAGTTCTTC.

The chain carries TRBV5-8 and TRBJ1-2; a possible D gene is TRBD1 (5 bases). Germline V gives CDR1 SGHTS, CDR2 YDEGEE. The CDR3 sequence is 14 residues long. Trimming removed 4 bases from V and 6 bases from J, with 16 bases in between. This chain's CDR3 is CASSQTDSIHGYTF. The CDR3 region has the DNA TGTGCCAGCAGCCAGACAGACAGTATCCATGGCTACACCTTC.

The CDR3 loop reads CASRSGGIRDEQYF. CDR3 DNA sequence: TGTGCCAGCAGAAGTGGGGGGATTAGGGACGAGCAGTACTTC. The rearrangement links TRBV6-1 to TRBJ2-7, with D maybe TRBD2 (6 bases). The CDR3 sequence is 14 residues long. CDR1 and CDR2 (germline): MNHNS, SASEGT. Trimming removed 6 bases from V and 5 bases from J, with 17 bases in between.

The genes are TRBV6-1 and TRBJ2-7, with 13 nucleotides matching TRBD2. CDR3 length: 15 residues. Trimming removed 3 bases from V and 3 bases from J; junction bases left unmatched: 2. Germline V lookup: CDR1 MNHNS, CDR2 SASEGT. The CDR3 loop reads CASSEGLAGLYEQYF. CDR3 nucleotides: TGTGCCAGCAGTGAGGGACTAGCGGGACTCTACGAGCAGTACTTC.

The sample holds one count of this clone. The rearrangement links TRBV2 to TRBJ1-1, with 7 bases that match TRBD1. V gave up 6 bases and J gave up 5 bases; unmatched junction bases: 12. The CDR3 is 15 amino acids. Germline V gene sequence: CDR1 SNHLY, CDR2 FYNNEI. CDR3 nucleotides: TGTGCCAGCAGGGGCAATCCCGGACAGGAAACTGAAGCTTTCTTT. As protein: CASRGNPGQETEAFF.

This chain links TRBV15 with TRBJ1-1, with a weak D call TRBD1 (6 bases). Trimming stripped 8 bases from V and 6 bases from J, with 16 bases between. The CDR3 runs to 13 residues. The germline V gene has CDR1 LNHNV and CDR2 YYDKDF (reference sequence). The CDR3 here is CATLRTADAEAFF. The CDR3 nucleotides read TGTGCCACCCTCAGGACAGCGGACGCTGAAGCTTTCTTT.

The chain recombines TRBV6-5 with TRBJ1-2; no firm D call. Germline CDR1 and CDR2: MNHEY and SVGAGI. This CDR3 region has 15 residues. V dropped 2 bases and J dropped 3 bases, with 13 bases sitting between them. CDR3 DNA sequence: TGTGCCAGCAGTTACGAGTTAGGAGGAGACTATGGCTACACCTTC. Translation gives CASSYELGGDYGYTF.

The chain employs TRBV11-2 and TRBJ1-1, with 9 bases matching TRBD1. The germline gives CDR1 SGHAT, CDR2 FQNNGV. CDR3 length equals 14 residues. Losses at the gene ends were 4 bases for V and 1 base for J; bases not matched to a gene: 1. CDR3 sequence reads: CASSSTGGNTEAFF. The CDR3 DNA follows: TGTGCCAGCAGCTCGACAGGGGGGAACACTGAAGCTTTCTTT.

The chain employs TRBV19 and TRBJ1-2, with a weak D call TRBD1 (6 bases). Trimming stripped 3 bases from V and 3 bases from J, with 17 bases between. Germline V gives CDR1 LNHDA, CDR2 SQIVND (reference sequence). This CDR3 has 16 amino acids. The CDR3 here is CASSMGLPGAYYGYTF. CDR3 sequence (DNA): TGTGCCAGTAGTATGGGTCTGCCAGGGGCGTACTATGGCTACACCTTC.

CDR3 sequence reads: CSASRQFFEQYF. In DNA form, the CDR3 reads TGCAGTGCTAGTCGACAATTCTTCGAGCAGTACTTC. The chain links TRBV20-1 to TRBJ2-7; D remains ambiguous. Between the trimmed V and J ends, which lost 3 bases and 6 bases, there was a span of 12 bases. Per germline, CDR1 DFQATT and CDR2 SNEGSKA (reference sequence). CDR3 length equals 12 residues.

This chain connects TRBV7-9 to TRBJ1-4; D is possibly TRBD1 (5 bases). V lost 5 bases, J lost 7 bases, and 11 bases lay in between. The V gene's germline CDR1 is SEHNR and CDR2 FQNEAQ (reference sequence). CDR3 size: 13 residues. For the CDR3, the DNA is TGTGCCAGCAGCGTTCCAAGGGGTGAAAAACTGTTTTTT. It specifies CASSVPRGEKLFF.

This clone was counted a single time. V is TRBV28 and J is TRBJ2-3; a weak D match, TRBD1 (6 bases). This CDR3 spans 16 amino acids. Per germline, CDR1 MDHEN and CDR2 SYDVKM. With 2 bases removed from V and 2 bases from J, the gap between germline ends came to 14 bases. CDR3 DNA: TGTGCCAGCAGTTTAGGATCCCGGACAGACACAGATACGCAGTATTTT. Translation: CASSLGSRTDTDTQYF.

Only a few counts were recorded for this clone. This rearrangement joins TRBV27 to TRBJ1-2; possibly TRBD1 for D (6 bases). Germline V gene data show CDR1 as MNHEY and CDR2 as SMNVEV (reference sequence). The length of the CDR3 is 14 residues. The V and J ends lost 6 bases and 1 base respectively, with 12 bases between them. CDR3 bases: TGTGCCAGCAGCCTTTTCAGGGGTAACTATGGCTACACCTTC. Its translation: CASSLFRGNYGYTF.

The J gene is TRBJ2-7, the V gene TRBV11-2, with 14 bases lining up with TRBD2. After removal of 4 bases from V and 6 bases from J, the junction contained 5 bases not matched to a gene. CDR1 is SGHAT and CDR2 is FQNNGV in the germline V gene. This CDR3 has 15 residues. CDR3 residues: CASSSGLAGDGEQYF. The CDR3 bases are TGTGCCAGCAGCTCGGGACTAGCGGGAGACGGCGAGCAGTACTTC.

CDR3 nucleotides: TGTGCCAGCAGTAAAGCAGATACTAGCGGGACGGATACGCAGTATTTT. Translated: CASSKADTSGTDTQYF. The V call is TRBV3-1 (or the pseudogene TRBV3-2), the J call TRBJ2-3, with 10 positions matching TRBD2. V was pared by 6 bases and J by 6 bases, with 12 bases of the junction left unmatched. The germline V gene encodes CDR1 LGHDT and CDR2 YNNKEL (reference sequence). CDR3 size: 16 residues.

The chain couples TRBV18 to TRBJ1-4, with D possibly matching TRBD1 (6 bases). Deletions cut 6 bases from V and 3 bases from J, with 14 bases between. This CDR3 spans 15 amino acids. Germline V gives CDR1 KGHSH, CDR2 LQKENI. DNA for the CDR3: TGTGCCAGCTCCCTGAGGACAGTGTCTAATGAAAAACTGTTTTTT. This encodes CASSLRTVSNEKLFF.